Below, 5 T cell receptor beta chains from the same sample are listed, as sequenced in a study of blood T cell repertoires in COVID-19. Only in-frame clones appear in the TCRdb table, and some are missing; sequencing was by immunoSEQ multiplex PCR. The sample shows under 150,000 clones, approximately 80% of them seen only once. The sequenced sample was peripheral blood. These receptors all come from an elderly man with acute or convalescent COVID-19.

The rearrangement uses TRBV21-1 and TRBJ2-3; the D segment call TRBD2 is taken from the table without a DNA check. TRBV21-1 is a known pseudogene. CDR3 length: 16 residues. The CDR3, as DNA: TGTGCCAGCAGCAAAATCCAGCGGGGAGGTTTAGATACGCAGTATTTT. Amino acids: CASSKIQRGGLDTQYF.

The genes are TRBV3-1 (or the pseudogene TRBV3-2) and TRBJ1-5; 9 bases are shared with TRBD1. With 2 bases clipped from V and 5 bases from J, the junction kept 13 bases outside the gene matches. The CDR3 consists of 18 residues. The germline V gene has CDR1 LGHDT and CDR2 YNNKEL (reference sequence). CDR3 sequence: CASSQNPPTGGGDQPQHF. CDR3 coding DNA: TGTGCCAGCAGCCAAAATCCCCCTACAGGGGGCGGCGATCAGCCCCAGCATTTT.

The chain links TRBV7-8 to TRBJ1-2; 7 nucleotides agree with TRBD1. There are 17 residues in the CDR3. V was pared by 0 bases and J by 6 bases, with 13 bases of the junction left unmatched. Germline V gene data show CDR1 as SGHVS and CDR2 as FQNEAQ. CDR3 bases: TGTGCCAGCAGCTTAGCGCTTATGGGACAGCAGCCGAATGGCTACACCTTC. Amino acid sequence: CASSLALMGQQPNGYTF. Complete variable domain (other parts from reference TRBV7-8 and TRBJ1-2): GAGVSQSPRYKVAKRGQDVALRCDPISGHVSLFWYQQALGQGPEFLTYFQNEAQLDKSGLPSDRFFAERPEGSVSTLKIQRTQQEDSAVYLCASSLALMGQQPNGYTFGSGTRLTVV.

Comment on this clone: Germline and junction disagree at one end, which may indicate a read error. CDR3 coding DNA: TGTGCCAGCAGTTTGATACTAGCTTCCTTCAATGAGCAGTTCTTC. This sequence encodes CASSLILASFNEQFF. The J gene is TRBJ2-1, the V gene TRBV6-2 or TRBV6-3, with D tentatively TRBD2 (6 bases). The CDR3 contains 15 residues. Germline CDR1 MNHEY, CDR2 SVGEGT.

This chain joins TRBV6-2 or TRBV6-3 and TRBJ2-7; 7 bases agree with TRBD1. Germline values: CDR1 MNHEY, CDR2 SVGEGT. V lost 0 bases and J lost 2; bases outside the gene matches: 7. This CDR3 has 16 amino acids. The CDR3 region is CASSYSRDRRTYEQYF. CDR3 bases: TGTGCCAGCAGTTACTCACGGGACAGACGAACCTACGAGCAGTACTTC.